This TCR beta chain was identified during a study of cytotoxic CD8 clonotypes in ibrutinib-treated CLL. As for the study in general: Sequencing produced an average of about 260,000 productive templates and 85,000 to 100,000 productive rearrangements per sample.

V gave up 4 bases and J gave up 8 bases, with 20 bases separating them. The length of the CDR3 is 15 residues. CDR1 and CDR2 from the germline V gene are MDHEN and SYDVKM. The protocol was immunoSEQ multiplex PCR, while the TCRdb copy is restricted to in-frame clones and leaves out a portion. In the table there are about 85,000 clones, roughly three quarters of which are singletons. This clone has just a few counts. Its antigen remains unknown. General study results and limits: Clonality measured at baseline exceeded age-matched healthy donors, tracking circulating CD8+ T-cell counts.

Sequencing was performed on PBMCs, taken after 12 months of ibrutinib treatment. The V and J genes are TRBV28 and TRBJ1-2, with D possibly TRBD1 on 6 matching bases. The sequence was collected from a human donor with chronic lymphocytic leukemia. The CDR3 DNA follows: TGTGCCAGCAGTTCCCCCCAGGGGACCCAAACGGGCTACACCTTC. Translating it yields CASSSPQGTQTGYTF.